Listed below are T cell receptor beta chains from one sample, sequenced in a study of human T cells and chemical hapten exposure. A single record per CDR3 protein comes from TCRdb applying MiXCR to the RACE reads. The sample yields under 75,000 distinct CDR3 sequences, over 6.5% seen once. The material was whole blood, obtained in connection with sensitization to the hapten diphenylcyclopropenone (DPC). Every receptor here comes from a woman aged 50 to 65 with alopecia areata. Some clones in this sample may be carry-over from other donors' samples. The CDR3 runs from the conserved cysteine through the conserved F or W. D genes are given only for firm matches. Size values are once, few and many counts, or a class for expanded clones, and some rows have none.

j_call: TRBJ1-1; d_call: -; clone_size: many; v_call: TRBV29-1; cdr3_aa: CSAAGTMNTEAFF; cdr3_nt: TGCAGCGCCGCCGGGACAATGAACACTGAAGCTTTCTTT
j_call: TRBJ2-7; d_call: -; clone_size: many; v_call: TRBV19; cdr3_aa: CASSKGGLVNEQYF; cdr3_nt: TGTGCCAGTAGTAAGGGCGGCCTAGTCAACGAGCAGTACTTC
j_call: TRBJ1-1; d_call: -; clone_size: many; v_call: TRBV3-1; cdr3_aa: CASSQARDAFF; cdr3_nt: TGTGCCAGCAGCCAAGCTAGGGACGCTTTCTTT
j_call: TRBJ2-2; d_call: TRBD2; clone_size: -; v_call: TRBV20-1; cdr3_aa: CSATLAGGNTGELFF; cdr3_nt: TGCAGTGCTACCCTCGCGGGGGGTAACACCGGGGAGCTGTTTTTT
j_call: TRBJ2-1; d_call: TRBD2; clone_size: few; v_call: TRBV4-3; cdr3_aa: CASSQEVKAGGGQFF; cdr3_nt: TGCGCCAGCAGCCAAGAGGTCAAAGCGGGGGGCGGGCAGTTCTTC
j_call: TRBJ1-6; d_call: -; clone_size: many; v_call: TRBV6-5; cdr3_aa: CASSWWGRKEASPLHF; cdr3_nt: TGTGCCAGCAGTTGGTGGGGGCGGAAGGAGGCTTCACCCCTCCACTTT
j_call: TRBJ2-7; d_call: TRBD2; clone_size: -; v_call: TRBV28; cdr3_aa: CASSAREGWGEQYF; cdr3_nt: TGTGCCAGCAGTGCCCGGGAGGGATGGGGTGAGCAGTACTTC
j_call: TRBJ2-1; d_call: -; clone_size: few; v_call: TRBV29-1; cdr3_aa: CSVPGTFYNEQFF; cdr3_nt: TGCAGCGTGCCCGGGACCTTCTACAATGAGCAGTTCTTC
j_call: TRBJ1-1; d_call: -; clone_size: many; v_call: TRBV5-1; cdr3_aa: CASSLDGGAMNTEAFF; cdr3_nt: TGCGCCAGCAGCTTGGATGGAGGGGCTATGAACACTGAAGCTTTCTTT
j_call: TRBJ2-7; d_call: TRBD2; clone_size: -; v_call: TRBV20-1; cdr3_aa: CSAPRGGRNYEQYF; cdr3_nt: TGCAGTGCCCCCCGAGGCGGGAGGAACTACGAGCAGTACTTC
j_call: TRBJ1-5; d_call: TRBD1; clone_size: many; v_call: TRBV6-6; cdr3_aa: CASSYPGQGQPQHF; cdr3_nt: TGTGCCAGCAGTTACCCCGGACAGGGGCAGCCCCAGCATTTT
j_call: TRBJ2-1; d_call: TRBD1; clone_size: few; v_call: TRBV20-1; cdr3_aa: CSASHPRGPANNEQFF; cdr3_nt: TGCAGTGCTAGTCATCCCAGGGGGCCGGCGAACAATGAGCAGTTCTTC
j_call: TRBJ2-5; d_call: -; clone_size: few; v_call: TRBV11-2; cdr3_aa: CASSLSRGYQETQYF; cdr3_nt: TGTGCCAGCAGCTTGTCTAGAGGTTACCAAGAGACCCAGTACTTC
j_call: TRBJ2-3; d_call: -; clone_size: many; v_call: TRBV6-1; cdr3_aa: CASRLQGTPTGTQYF; cdr3_nt: TGTGCCAGCAGACTTCAGGGTACTCCCACGGGTACGCAGTATTTT
j_call: TRBJ2-7; d_call: -; clone_size: few; v_call: TRBV6-2/TRBV6-3; cdr3_aa: CASSQQRGEQYF; cdr3_nt: TGTGCCAGCAGTCAGCAGAGGGGCGAGCAGTACTTC
j_call: TRBJ2-3; d_call: TRBD2; clone_size: few; v_call: TRBV4-2; cdr3_aa: CASSPSRGGPDTQYF; cdr3_nt: TGTGCCAGCAGCCCCTCCCGGGGGGGGCCGGATACGCAGTATTTT
j_call: TRBJ1-3; d_call: TRBD1; clone_size: many; v_call: TRBV11-2; cdr3_aa: CASSSVMGQSSSGNTIYF; cdr3_nt: TGTGCCAGCAGCTCCGTTATGGGACAGTCCAGCTCTGGAAACACCATATATTTT
j_call: TRBJ2-7; d_call: -; clone_size: -; v_call: TRBV6-6; cdr3_aa: CASSSISGYEQYF; cdr3_nt: TGTGCCAGCAGTTCCATTAGCGGATACGAGCAGTACTTC
j_call: TRBJ1-2; d_call: -; clone_size: many; v_call: TRBV29-1; cdr3_aa: CSLEDSSYGYTF; cdr3_nt: TGCAGCCTAGAGGACAGCTCTTATGGCTACACCTTC
j_call: TRBJ1-4; d_call: -; clone_size: -; v_call: TRBV12-3/TRBV12-4; cdr3_aa: CASRKTGGNEKLFF; cdr3_nt: TGTGCCAGCAGAAAGACAGGCGGTAATGAAAAACTGTTTTTT
j_call: TRBJ1-5; d_call: -; clone_size: many; v_call: TRBV20-1; cdr3_aa: CSAGGQGGNNQPQHF; cdr3_nt: TGCAGTGCCGGGGGGCAGGGAGGAAACAATCAGCCCCAGCATTTT
j_call: TRBJ2-1; d_call: -; clone_size: -; v_call: TRBV14; cdr3_aa: CASSQVGRGSNEQFF; cdr3_nt: TGTGCCAGCAGCCAAGTAGGTCGAGGATCGAATGAGCAGTTCTTC
j_call: TRBJ1-5; d_call: -; clone_size: many; v_call: TRBV20-1; cdr3_aa: CSAIDAGKQNQPQHF; cdr3_nt: TGCAGTGCGATAGACGCCGGGAAACAAAATCAGCCCCAGCATTTT
j_call: TRBJ1-5; d_call: TRBD1; clone_size: few; v_call: TRBV6-2/TRBV6-3; cdr3_aa: CASSSRRDRGQNQPQHF; cdr3_nt: TGTGCCAGCAGTTCGCGGCGGGACAGGGGTCAAAATCAGCCCCAGCATTTT
j_call: TRBJ2-3; d_call: TRBD2; clone_size: few; v_call: TRBV7-2; cdr3_aa: CASSLAFRGVDTQYF; cdr3_nt: TGTGCCAGCAGCTTAGCGTTCCGGGGGGTAGATACGCAGTATTTT
j_call: TRBJ1-1; d_call: TRBD1; clone_size: few; v_call: TRBV6-5; cdr3_aa: CASSYGTGGTFF; cdr3_nt: TGTGCCAGCAGCTACGGGACAGGTGGAACTTTCTTT
j_call: TRBJ2-1; d_call: TRBD2; clone_size: once; v_call: TRBV2; cdr3_aa: CASTGLAGASEQFF; cdr3_nt: TGTGCCAGCACCGGACTAGCGGGAGCCTCTGAGCAGTTCTTC
j_call: TRBJ2-3; d_call: TRBD2; clone_size: -; v_call: TRBV7-2; cdr3_aa: CASSLTSGSRTDTQYF; cdr3_nt: TGTGCCAGCAGCTTGACTAGCGGGAGCAGGACAGATACGCAGTATTTT
j_call: TRBJ2-7; d_call: -; clone_size: -; v_call: TRBV10-3; cdr3_aa: CAISESRPRPYEQYF; cdr3_nt: TGTGCCATCAGTGAGTCCCGACCTCGTCCTTACGAGCAGTACTTC
j_call: TRBJ1-5; d_call: -; clone_size: -; v_call: TRBV6-6; cdr3_aa: CASSLNPQHF; cdr3_nt: TGTGCCAGCAGTTTAAACCCCCAGCATTTT
j_call: TRBJ2-7; d_call: TRBD2; clone_size: few; v_call: TRBV7-2; cdr3_aa: CASSLSAGGGYEQYF; cdr3_nt: TGTGCCAGCAGCTTATCGGCGGGAGGGGGTTACGAGCAGTACTTC
j_call: TRBJ2-7; d_call: TRBD2; clone_size: many; v_call: TRBV29-1; cdr3_aa: CSIRTGLAGSSEQYF; cdr3_nt: TGCAGCATTCGAACAGGACTAGCGGGATCTAGCGAGCAGTACTTC
j_call: TRBJ2-2; d_call: -; clone_size: -; v_call: TRBV25-1; cdr3_aa: CASSIWGTGELFF; cdr3_nt: TGTGCCAGCTCAATCTGGGGAACCGGGGAGCTGTTTTTT
j_call: TRBJ1-5; d_call: -; clone_size: -; v_call: TRBV5-5; cdr3_aa: CASSFTARPNQPQHF; cdr3_nt: TGTGCCAGCAGCTTTACGGCCCGACCTAATCAGCCCCAGCATTTT
j_call: TRBJ2-5; d_call: -; clone_size: many; v_call: TRBV5-1; cdr3_aa: CASSSRDPQETQYF; cdr3_nt: TGCGCCAGCAGCTCACGGGACCCTCAAGAGACCCAGTACTTC
j_call: TRBJ1-2; d_call: -; clone_size: many; v_call: TRBV12-3/TRBV12-4; cdr3_aa: CASSDGTDTF; cdr3_nt: TGTGCCAGCAGCGACGGGACCGACACCTTC
j_call: TRBJ1-3; d_call: -; clone_size: many; v_call: TRBV2; cdr3_aa: CASSESVISGNTIYF; cdr3_nt: TGTGCCAGCAGTGAAAGTGTGATCTCTGGAAACACCATATATTTT
j_call: TRBJ1-2; d_call: TRBD1; clone_size: many; v_call: TRBV5-6; cdr3_aa: CASSLRQGDGYTF; cdr3_nt: TGTGCCAGCAGCTTGAGACAGGGGGATGGCTACACCTTC
j_call: TRBJ2-2; d_call: -; clone_size: -; v_call: TRBV9; cdr3_aa: CASSVDALTGELFF; cdr3_nt: TGTGCCAGCAGCGTAGATGCTTTGACCGGGGAGCTGTTTTTT
j_call: TRBJ2-2; d_call: TRBD2; clone_size: few; v_call: TRBV4-2; cdr3_aa: CASSQASIGGTTGELFF; cdr3_nt: TGTGCCAGCAGCCAAGCTAGCATCGGGGGGACGACCGGGGAGCTGTTTTTT
j_call: TRBJ1-1; d_call: TRBD1; clone_size: few; v_call: TRBV29-1; cdr3_aa: CSVAAGGNTEAFF; cdr3_nt: TGCAGCGTTGCAGCAGGGGGCAACACTGAAGCTTTCTTT
j_call: TRBJ2-4; d_call: -; clone_size: -; v_call: TRBV28; cdr3_aa: CASSPARTWGIQYF; cdr3_nt: TGTGCCAGCAGTCCTGCCAGGACTTGGGGCATTCAGTACTTC
j_call: TRBJ1-1; d_call: TRBD1; clone_size: many; v_call: TRBV2; cdr3_aa: CASSQNRGLTEAFF; cdr3_nt: TGTGCCAGCTCCCAAAACAGGGGGCTGACTGAAGCTTTCTTT
j_call: TRBJ1-2; d_call: -; clone_size: -; v_call: TRBV29-1; cdr3_aa: CSVVGRGGSYGYTF; cdr3_nt: TGCAGCGTTGTAGGGCGGGGAGGGAGCTATGGCTACACCTTC
j_call: TRBJ2-7; d_call: -; clone_size: -; v_call: TRBV5-1; cdr3_aa: CASSLAQDEQYF; cdr3_nt: TGCGCCAGCAGCTTGGCCCAGGACGAGCAGTACTTC
j_call: TRBJ1-1; d_call: -; clone_size: few; v_call: TRBV29-1; cdr3_aa: CSVSLWDGDTEAFF; cdr3_nt: TGCAGCGTTTCCCTCTGGGACGGTGACACTGAAGCTTTCTTT
j_call: TRBJ2-7; d_call: -; clone_size: few; v_call: TRBV28; cdr3_aa: CASSRTLGQYF; cdr3_nt: TGTGCCAGCAGCCGCACTCTAGGGCAGTACTTC
j_call: TRBJ2-1; d_call: -; clone_size: many; v_call: TRBV7-2; cdr3_aa: CASSLEEFHYRSF; cdr3_nt: TGTGCCAGCAGCTTAGAGGAGTTCCACTACCGAAGCTTC
j_call: TRBJ2-7; d_call: TRBD2; clone_size: few; v_call: TRBV18; cdr3_aa: CASSLYRSGVAYEQYF; cdr3_nt: TGTGCCAGCTCACTATACCGAAGCGGGGTCGCCTACGAGCAGTACTTC
j_call: TRBJ2-7; d_call: -; clone_size: many; v_call: TRBV28; cdr3_aa: CASSLPGHSYEQYF; cdr3_nt: TGTGCCAGCAGTTTACCCGGACACTCCTACGAGCAGTACTTC
j_call: TRBJ2-7; d_call: -; clone_size: -; v_call: TRBV3-1; cdr3_aa: CASSARRTGVYEQYF; cdr3_nt: TGTGCCAGCAGCGCCCGAAGGACGGGAGTCTACGAGCAGTACTTC
j_call: TRBJ1-2; d_call: -; clone_size: many; v_call: TRBV27; cdr3_aa: CASSSTGSNYGYTF; cdr3_nt: TGTGCCAGCAGTTCTACAGGGTCTAACTATGGCTACACCTTC
j_call: TRBJ1-1; d_call: TRBD1; clone_size: few; v_call: TRBV10-2; cdr3_aa: CASGNTGGGTEAFF; cdr3_nt: TGCGCCAGCGGGAACACAGGGGGCGGAACTGAAGCTTTCTTT
j_call: TRBJ1-5; d_call: -; clone_size: many; v_call: TRBV12-3/TRBV12-4; cdr3_aa: CASSSWTDSNQPQHF; cdr3_nt: TGTGCCAGCAGCTCCTGGACAGATAGCAATCAGCCCCAGCATTTT